A single sample gave rise to the 20 T cell receptor beta chains below, sequenced in a study of cytomegalovirus exposure and HLA in healthy donors. Primers for the PCR totalled 60 Vbeta and 13 Jbeta. Method: immunoSEQ multiplex PCR; TCRdb's copy keeps in-frame clones and lacks some. The profile shows around 120,000 clones, approximately 69% of them singletons. The sample was PBMCs. These receptors all come from a woman aged 50 to 60 in good health and CMV-seropositive.

V gene TRBV29-1 combines with J gene TRBJ2-3; weak D call: TRBD2 (5 bases). Trimming stripped 3 bases from V and 0 bases from J, with 10 bases between. Per the germline V gene, CDR1 is SQVTM and CDR2 is ANQGSEA. The length of the CDR3 is 14 residues. CDR3 bases: TGCAGCGTTGAGTCCAGCGGAAGCACAGATACGCAGTATTTT. This sequence encodes CSVESSGSTDTQYF.

The gene calls are TRBV28 and TRBJ1-5; D ambiguous. Germline CDR1 reads MDHEN; CDR2 reads SYDVKM. The length of the CDR3 is 14 residues. V was trimmed by 4 bases and J by 7 bases, leaving 14 bases between them. This CDR3 is CASSWSMREQPQHF. The DNA for the CDR3 is TGTGCCAGCAGTTGGTCTATGAGGGAGCAGCCCCAGCATTTT.

This chain joins TRBV25-1 and TRBJ1-2; D gene unclear. Germline-derived CDR1 and CDR2 are MGHDK and SYGVNS. Trimming removed 8 bases at V and 4 bases at J, with 11 bases between. The CDR3 loop spans 12 amino acids. The CDR3 sequence is CASGELSYGYTF. The DNA of the CDR3 is TGTGCCAGCGGGGAGTTAAGCTATGGCTACACCTTC.

This clone occurred a few times. The chain joins TRBV7-2 to TRBJ1-5; D is perhaps TRBD1 (5 bases). The CDR3 spans 14 residues. Germline values: CDR1 SGHTA, CDR2 FQGNSA. V was shortened by 7 bases and J by 2 bases, with 12 bases between the two germline ends. The CDR3 sequence is CASTPAGGNQPQHF. The DNA of the CDR3 is TGTGCCAGCACCCCAGCGGGGGGCAATCAGCCCCAGCATTTT.

The rearrangement joins TRBV19 to TRBJ2-6, with no clear D. The V gene's germline CDR1 is LNHDA and CDR2 SQIVND (reference sequence). Between the trimmed V and J ends, which lost 5 bases and 0 bases, there was a span of 11 bases. This CDR3 region has 16 residues. This chain's CDR3 is CASSGQSLSGANVLTF. The CDR3 DNA reads TGTGCCAGTAGTGGGCAGAGCCTCTCTGGGGCCAACGTCCTGACTTTC.

This clone was recorded only once. V and J are TRBV19 and TRBJ2-7; the match to TRBD2 covers 7 bases. This CDR3 comprises 13 residues. V gave up 10 bases and J gave up 1 base; unmatched junction bases: 7. Germline V gene data show CDR1 as LNHDA and CDR2 as SQIVND (reference sequence). As DNA, the CDR3 is TGTGCCACTACACCGGGAGGATCCTACGAGCAGTACTTC. Protein sequence: CATTPGGSYEQYF.

Only a few counts were recorded for this clone. V gene TRBV5-1 combines with J gene TRBJ2-3, with 12 bases identical to TRBD2. With V trimmed by 4 bases and J by 4 bases, 7 bases remained unmatched. CDR3 length: 16 residues. CDR1 and CDR2 (germline): SGHRS, YFSETQ. The CDR3 DNA follows: TGCGCCAGCAGCCCCCAGACTAGCGGGGGAGCAGATACGCAGTATTTT. Amino acids: CASSPQTSGGADTQYF.

The gene calls are TRBV28 and TRBJ2-1; maybe TRBD2 (6 bases). The CDR3 is 14 residues long. Germline CDR1 is MDHEN and CDR2 is SYDVKM. Trimming left V 5 bases short and J 12 bases short, with 20 bases between. This CDR3 reads CASSTSFTGGGQFF. The CDR3, as DNA: TGTGCCAGCAGTACCTCATTCACCGGGGGAGGGCAGTTCTTC.

CDR3 sequence (DNA): TGCGCCAGCAGCTTGGTAGGCAGGGAAATGAACACTGAAGCTTTCTTT. Translating it yields CASSLVGREMNTEAFF. V usage is TRBV5-1 and J usage is TRBJ1-1, with a weak D call TRBD1 (5 bases). Germline V gene data show CDR1 as SGHRS and CDR2 as YFSETQ. The CDR3 is 16 amino acids. V was clipped by 0 bases and J by 0 bases, with 12 bases between them.

The chain uses TRBV12-5 and TRBJ1-3, with D unclear. The V and J ends lost 3 bases and 8 bases respectively, with 5 bases between them. The CDR3 runs to 11 residues. The germline V gene encodes CDR1 LGHNT and CDR2 FRNRAP. Here the CDR3 reads CASGFRDTIYF. CDR3 coding DNA: TGTGCTAGTGGTTTTAGAGACACCATATATTTT.

V is TRBV4-2 and J is TRBJ2-7; 7 nucleotides align to TRBD2. Per the germline V gene, CDR1 is LGHNA and CDR2 is YNFKEQ. The ends lost 2 bases at V and 2 bases at J; junction bases unmatched: 6. The CDR3 runs to 15 residues. CDR3 in amino acids: CASSQPSGHTYEQYF. The CDR3 DNA sequence: TGTGCCAGCAGCCAACCTAGCGGACATACCTACGAGCAGTACTTC.

The CDR3 DNA follows: TGTGCCAGCTCACTTTCTCCCGGGACAGGTAGCAGGGGACCCCTCCACTTT. It codes for CASSLSPGTGSRGPLHF. V usage is TRBV18 and J usage is TRBJ1-6; 8 nucleotides align to TRBD1. CDR1 and CDR2 from the germline V gene are KGHSH and LQKENI. The CDR3 spans 17 residues. The V gene end was trimmed by 4 bases and the J gene end by 12 bases; junction bases not matched to a gene: 17.

V is TRBV4-3 and J is TRBJ2-7, with 9 bases that match TRBD1. In germline, CDR1 is LGHNA, CDR2 YSLEER. CDR3 length equals 21 residues. V shed 0 bases, J shed 1 base, and the junction held 19 bases outside the gene matches. CDR3 in DNA: TGCGCCAGCAGCCAAGATCTTCTCTGGGACAGGGTTTTAGCAGGGTCCTACGAGCAGTACTTC. It specifies CASSQDLLWDRVLAGSYEQYF.

The chain links TRBV15 to TRBJ2-1, with TRBD2 matching 8 bases. The junction had 10 bases not matched to a gene; V was cut back by 1 base and J by 8 bases. Germline CDR1 and CDR2: LNHNV and YYDKDF (reference sequence). The CDR3 is 16 residues long. As DNA, the CDR3 is TGTGCCACCAGCAGAGGAGGCGGGGGGACGTCGCATGAGCAGTTCTTC. Residues: CATSRGGGGTSHEQFF.

The chain combines TRBV14 with TRBJ1-4; no definite D call. Trimming removed 2 bases from V and 8 bases from J, with 3 bases in between. Per the germline V gene, CDR1 is SGHDN and CDR2 is FVKESK. The CDR3 length is 11 residues. The CDR3 DNA follows: TGTGCCAGCAGCCAACGGGAAAAACTGTTTTTT. Its protein product is CASSQREKLFF.

This sequence joins TRBV7-2 and TRBJ2-7; a possible D gene is TRBD2 (5 bases). The CDR3 spans 14 residues. The germline V and J ends were trimmed by 1 base and 4 bases, with 11 bases remaining between them. Germline CDR1 SGHTA, CDR2 FQGNSA. CDR3 sequence reads: CASSLGSAGYEQYF. DNA of the CDR3: TGTGCCAGCAGCTTAGGTAGCGCTGGGTACGAGCAGTACTTC. The variable domain in full, with the rest retrieved from reference TRBV7-2 and TRBJ2-7, is GAGVSQSPSNKVTEKGKDVELRCDPISGHTALYWYRQSLGQGLEFLIYFQGNSAPDKSGLPSDRFSAERTGGSVSTLTIQRTQQEDSAVYLCASSLGSAGYEQYFGPGTRLTVT.

V usage is TRBV7-2 and J usage is TRBJ2-1; a weak D match, TRBD1 (7 bases). Deletions cut 1 base from V and 6 bases from J, with 13 bases between. The germline V gene encodes CDR1 SGHTA and CDR2 FQGNSA. The CDR3 spans 15 residues. The CDR3 reads CASSLVGQGGNEQFF. CDR3 coding DNA: TGTGCCAGCAGCTTAGTGGGTCAGGGGGGCAATGAGCAGTTCTTC. The variable domain in full, completed from reference TRBV7-2 and TRBJ2-1, reads GAGVSQSPSNKVTEKGKDVELRCDPISGHTALYWYRQSLGQGLEFLIYFQGNSAPDKSGLPSDRFSAERTGGSVSTLTIQRTQQEDSAVYLCASSLVGQGGNEQFFGPGTRLTVL.

The chain is built from TRBV19 and TRBJ1-4, with a tentative D call TRBD1 (5 bases). Germline V gene lookup returns CDR1 LNHDA and CDR2 SQIVND (reference sequence). The V gene lost 7 bases and the J gene lost 0 bases, with 15 bases spanning the gap. There are 16 residues in the CDR3. The CDR3 loop is CASTRAGVTTNEKLFF. In DNA, the CDR3 is TGTGCCAGTACTCGGGCGGGGGTTACAACTAATGAAAAACTGTTTTTT.

CDR3 protein: CASSGLAGNTIYF. The CDR3 nucleotides are TGTGCCAGCAGTGGGTTAGCCGGAAACACCATATATTTT. This rearrangement joins TRBV2 to TRBJ1-3, with unresolved D. The CDR3 extends over 13 amino acids. V was pared by 4 bases and J by 4 bases, with 8 bases between. CDR1 SNHLY and CDR2 FYNNEI come from the germline V gene.

This chain links TRBV19 with TRBJ1-1; a weak D match, TRBD1 (6 bases). The V gene's germline CDR1 is LNHDA and CDR2 SQIVND (reference sequence). The CDR3 spans 13 residues. Trimming shortened V by 2 bases and J by 6 bases, and 10 bases separated the two germline ends. CDR3 loop: CASSISGEPEAFF. CDR3 bases: TGTGCCAGTAGTATATCAGGGGAACCTGAAGCTTTCTTT.